Listed below are T cell receptor beta chains from one sample, sequenced in a study of blood T cell repertoires in COVID-19. Measured with immunoSEQ multiplex PCR; TCRdb has only the in-frame clones, and not every one. Altogether some 150,000 clones are present, about 85% being singletons, with the ten largest covering roughly 1.6%. The specimen was peripheral blood. These receptors were obtained from a human donor in a cohort sampled during active COVID-19. CDR3s include the opening cysteine and the closing phenylalanine or tryptophan. D genes are given only for firm matches. Part of the rows lack a size; the others show once, few, many or a class for expanded clones.

j_call v_call d_call clone_size cdr3_nt cdr3_aa
TRBJ2-3 TRBV7-2 . . TGTGCCAGCAGCTTTGGCGGAGCAGGGGATACGCAGTATTTT CASSFGGAGDTQYF
TRBJ2-2 TRBV14 . . TGTGCCAGCAGCCACCTATATCGAGAGCCTAGACAGGTTCGCACCGGGGAGCTGTTTTTT CASSHLYREPRQVRTGELFF
TRBJ2-7 TRBV21-1 . . TGTGCCAATAAGGACAGGGGGCAATACGAGCAGTACTTC CANKDRGQYEQYF
TRBJ2-3 TRBV28 TRBD2 . TGTGCCAGCCGGGGACTAGCGGGATACACAGATACGCAGTATTTT CASRGLAGYTDTQYF
TRBJ2-1 TRBV10-3 TRBD2 once TGTGCCATCAGGGAGGGACTAGCGGGAACTGAGCAGTTCTTC CAIREGLAGTEQFF
TRBJ2-2 TRBV7-8 TRBD1 few TGTGCCAGCAGCTTAGGCGGGACAGGGTTTTTAGAGGCCGGGGAGCTGTTTTTT CASSLGGTGFLEAGELFF
TRBJ2-1 TRBV4-2 . . TGTGCCAGCAGCCAAGATCGCGGGGTCCCTTCCTACAATGAGCAGTTCTTC CASSQDRGVPSYNEQFF
TRBJ2-7 TRBV21-1 . once TGTGCCAGCAGCAAACCTAACCGATACGAGCAGTACTTC CASSKPNRYEQYF
TRBJ1-1 TRBV5-5 . . TGTGCCAGCAGCTTGGAGGACAGACAAAACACTGAAGCTTTCTTT CASSLEDRQNTEAFF
TRBJ2-1 TRBV9 . . TGTGCCAGCAGCGCTAGCGCCCTGGGGCCAAATGAGCAGTTCTTC CASSASALGPNEQFF
TRBJ2-1 TRBV7-9 . . TGTGCCAGCAGTCCGGACAGCTACAATGAGCAGTTCTTC CASSPDSYNEQFF
TRBJ2-5 TRBV5-4 . . TGTGCCAGCAGCCGGGTATTACAAGAGACCCAGTACTTC CASSRVLQETQYF
TRBJ2-7 TRBV6-1 . . TGTGCCAGCAGTGAACAGGGGTCTGGGTCCTACGAGCAGTACTTC CASSEQGSGSYEQYF
TRBJ2-6 TRBV24-1 TRBD1 . TGTGCCACCAGTGATCCTCAAGGGGGCCTCTCTGGGGCCAACGTCCTGACTTTC CATSDPQGGLSGANVLTF
TRBJ2-7 TRBV3-1/TRBV3-2 TRBD2 few TGTGCCAGCAGCCAAGATTATGGACTAGCGGGACAGGGTGAGCAGTACTTC CASSQDYGLAGQGEQYF
TRBJ2-5 TRBV3-1/TRBV3-2 . once TGTGCCAGCAGCCGATCAGGGATGGGTTTACAAGAGACCCAGTACTTC CASSRSGMGLQETQYF
TRBJ2-6 TRBV11-2 TRBD1 . TGTGCCAGCAGACAGGGGACAGCAAGATCTGGGGCCAACGTCCTGACTTTC CASRQGTARSGANVLTF
TRBJ2-5 TRBV19 TRBD1 . TGTGCCAGTAGTATCAAGACAGGGCGGCCGCTCCAAGAGACCCAGTACTTC CASSIKTGRPLQETQYF
TRBJ1-1 TRBV9 . . TGTGCCAGCAGCGTTATACAGACCATGAACACTGAAGCTTTCTTT CASSVIQTMNTEAFF
TRBJ1-2 TRBV7-6 . once TGTGCCAGCAACTTCCTGGTGACGGTCGGGAATAACTATGGCTACACCTTC CASNFLVTVGNNYGYTF
TRBJ1-1 TRBV11-1 . . TGTGCCAGCAGCTCCTTATACGGGGGGAACACTGAAGCTTTCTTT CASSSLYGGNTEAFF
TRBJ2-7 TRBV7-9 . . TGTGCCAGCAGCTTATCAGTCCCCTCCTACGAGCAGTACTTC CASSLSVPSYEQYF
TRBJ2-1 TRBV7-8 . . TGTGCCAGCAGCTTAGGGTATAGCTCCTACAATGAGCAGTTCTTC CASSLGYSSYNEQFF
TRBJ2-3 TRBV18 . . TGTGCCAGCTCACCAACGGTTGCTAGCACAGATACGCAGTATTTT CASSPTVASTDTQYF
TRBJ2-1 TRBV4-3 TRBD1 . TGCGCCAGCAGCCCCGACAGCGACAGGGGCTACAATGAGCAGTTCTTC CASSPDSDRGYNEQFF
TRBJ1-2 TRBV19 . once TGTGCCAGTAGTATAGGGGGGCGAATCCTCTATGGCTACACCTTC CASSIGGRILYGYTF
TRBJ2-3 TRBV7-9 TRBD2 few TGTGCCAGCAGCTCCGGGACTAGCGGGAGCACAGATACGCAGTATTTT CASSSGTSGSTDTQYF
TRBJ2-5 TRBV24-1 . few TGTGCCACCAGTGGTGACTTTCAAGAGACCCAGTACTTC CATSGDFQETQYF
TRBJ2-4 TRBV7-9 TRBD2 . TGTGCCACCGTGACTAGCGGGAGCTTTAAAGCCAAAAACATTCAGTACTTC CATVTSGSFKAKNIQYF
TRBJ2-2 TRBV7-3 TRBD2 . TGTGCCAGCAGCTATAGACTAGCGGGAACCACCGGGGAGCTGTTTTTT CASSYRLAGTTGELFF
TRBJ2-5 TRBV7-3 . . TGTGCCAGCAGCTTCAGTGTCCAAGAGACCCAGTACTTC CASSFSVQETQYF
TRBJ1-5 TRBV6-4 . . TGTGCCAGCAGTGACGGGTTGACTATACAGGGCCATCAGCCCCAGCATTTT CASSDGLTIQGHQPQHF
TRBJ2-3 TRBV15 TRBD2 . TGTGCCACCAGCAGAGAACTAGCGGGAGGAATCACAGATACGCAGTATTTT CATSRELAGGITDTQYF
TRBJ2-7 TRBV28 . . TGTGCCAGCAGTTCCCCCTCACTCGGTACCTACGAGCAGTACTTC CASSSPSLGTYEQYF
TRBJ2-5 TRBV4-1 TRBD2 once TGCGCCAGCAGCCAAGATCGAATTAGCGGGTCCCAAGAGACCCAGTACTTC CASSQDRISGSQETQYF
TRBJ2-2 TRBV9 TRBD2 . TGTGCCAGCAGCAGACTAGCCGGGGGCACCGGGGAGCTGTTTTTT CASSRLAGGTGELFF
TRBJ2-1 TRBV18 . . TGTGCCAGCTCTCTTTTGCTACCGGTGAGCTCCTACAATGAGCAGTTCTTC CASSLLLPVSSYNEQFF
TRBJ2-1 TRBV30 . few TGTGCCTGGAGTGTGGGGGGGCAAAATGAGCAGTTCTTC CAWSVGGQNEQFF
TRBJ2-7 TRBV19 TRBD1 . TGTGCCAGTAGTCCGGGACAGGGCTTACAAAGAGGCGAGCAGTACTTC CASSPGQGLQRGEQYF
TRBJ2-1 TRBV9 . . TGTGCCAGCAGCGTAGCCCTAGGGGATGAGCAGTTCTTC CASSVALGDEQFF
TRBJ2-5 TRBV5-5 TRBD1 few TGTGCCAGCAGCTTGACACAGGGGAGAGAGACCCAGTACTTC CASSLTQGRETQYF
TRBJ1-2 TRBV5-1 . . TGCGCCAGCAGATTGGACAGCTATGGCTACACCTTC CASRLDSYGYTF
TRBJ2-7 TRBV6-4 TRBD1 . TGTGCCAGCAGGTGGGCTCAGGACAGGGGGCTCTACGAGCAGTACTTC CASRWAQDRGLYEQYF
TRBJ1-1 TRBV13 . . TGTGCCAGCAGCTTAACGGACACTGAAGCTTTCTTT CASSLTDTEAFF
TRBJ1-1 TRBV9 . . TGTGCCAGCAGCGTAGTGGCAGGTTCTTCCACTGAAGCTTTCTTT CASSVVAGSSTEAFF
TRBJ2-1 TRBV7-6 . . TGTGCCAGCAGCTTAGAAGGGGACTCCTACAATGAGCAGTTCTTC CASSLEGDSYNEQFF
TRBJ1-3 TRBV6-2/TRBV6-3 . . TGTGCCAGCAGTTACTCGGGGGGTCACTCTGGAAACACCATATATTTT CASSYSGGHSGNTIYF
TRBJ2-1 TRBV9 TRBD2 . TGTGCCAGCAGCGCCTATCTGACTAGCGGGAGCATCGATGAGCAGTTCTTC CASSAYLTSGSIDEQFF
TRBJ2-5 TRBV13 TRBD2 . TGTGCCAGCACGACTAGCGGAGCCCCTAGGACCCAGTACTTC CASTTSGAPRTQYF
TRBJ2-3 TRBV5-1 . few TGCGCCAGCAGCCAACTTATCGCAGATACGCAGTATTTT CASSQLIADTQYF
TRBJ2-3 TRBV27 . once TGTGCCAGCAGTTCCGGGATCAGCACAGATACGCAGTATTTT CASSSGISTDTQYF
TRBJ2-7 TRBV5-1 . . TGCGCCAGCGCTAAACCAGGACAGACCTACGAGCAGTACTTC CASAKPGQTYEQYF
TRBJ1-2 TRBV25-1 TRBD1 few TGTGCCAGCAGACTGACAGGGGACTATGGCTACACCTTC CASRLTGDYGYTF
TRBJ2-7 TRBV28 TRBD2 once TGTGCCAGCTTACCTAGCGGGAGGGCCTACGAGCAGTACTTC CASLPSGRAYEQYF
TRBJ2-1 TRBV6-6 TRBD2 . TGTGCCAGCAGTCTGACTAGCGGGACACCCGGGACTTACAATGAGCAGTTCTTC CASSLTSGTPGTYNEQFF
TRBJ1-3 TRBV5-1 . . TGCGCCATCCGCACTTCAGGGGATTCTGGAAACACCATATATTTT CAIRTSGDSGNTIYF
TRBJ1-1 TRBV6-5 . . TGTGCCAGCAGTACGCCCAGGGGGAACACTGAAGCTTTCTTT CASSTPRGNTEAFF